The clone carrying this T cell receptor beta chain was observed many times. RNA transcripts served as the template for amplifying TCR beta CDR3 regions. Researchers ran a first-round RT-PCR on the TCR CDR3 using the HTBI primer set. Each CDR3 protein gets one entry after TCRdb re-called the multiplex PCR reads with MiXCR. The top ten hold almost 35% of the sample, which has some 340,000 distinct CDR3 sequences, roughly 13% seen once. The CDR3 totals 14 residues. The germline V and J ends were trimmed by 6 bases and 1 base, with 12 bases remaining between them. In germline, CDR1 is SNHLY, CDR2 FYNNEI. These data come from a study of T cells in Graves' hyperthyroidism and ophthalmopathy.

This TCR was recovered from a woman in her forties with Graves' ophthalmopathy. The J gene is TRBJ1-1, the V gene TRBV2; tentative D call: TRBD1 (6 bases). The material sequenced was blood. CDR3 bases: TGTGCCAGCAGAGGACAGTTCCGGAACACTGAAGCTTTCTTT. It codes for CASRGQFRNTEAFF.